Shown below are 5 T cell receptor beta chains from a single sample sequenced in a study of cytomegalovirus exposure and HLA in healthy donors. 13 Jbeta primers and 60 Vbeta primers were used for the PCR. Some clones are missing from TCRdb's copy, which holds only in-frame ones; the method was immunoSEQ multiplex PCR. The data include 40,000 to 60,000 clones; the top ten clones carry roughly 6.1%. Material for sequencing was PBMCs. The receptors were gathered from a male donor in good health and CMV-seropositive.

The chain recombines TRBV7-2 with TRBJ2-5; 10 bases agree with TRBD2. From germline, CDR1 is SGHTA and CDR2 FQGNSA. Trimming cost V 1 base and J 0 bases; bases outside gene matches: 2. CDR3 length: 16 residues. CDR3 sequence reads: CASSLEGLAYQETQYF. The DNA of the CDR3 is TGTGCCAGCAGCTTAGAGGGACTAGCGTACCAAGAGACCCAGTACTTC.

The J gene is TRBJ1-1, the V gene TRBV5-8, with unresolved D. This CDR3 contains 14 residues. V was shortened by 0 bases and J by 3 bases, with 9 bases between the two germline ends. Germline assignment: CDR1 SGHTS and CDR2 YDEGEE. The CDR3 here is CASSLGGLDTEAFF. CDR3 nucleotides: TGTGCCAGCAGCTTGGGCGGACTGGACACTGAAGCTTTCTTT.

CDR3 region: CASSPETTGAGNTIYF. Written as DNA, the CDR3 is TGTGCCAGCAGCCCCGAAACGACAGGGGCTGGAAACACCATATATTTT. V gene TRBV5-5 combines with J gene TRBJ1-3, with 8 bases lining up with TRBD1. Germline V lookup: CDR1 SGHKS, CDR2 YYEKEE (reference sequence). The CDR3 has 16 residues. V shed 4 bases, J shed 2 bases, and the junction held 8 bases outside the gene matches.

The V gene is TRBV15, the J gene TRBJ1-5, with D possibly matching TRBD1 (5 bases). CDR3 size: 17 residues. Germline lookup yields CDR1 LNHNV and CDR2 YYDKDF (reference sequence). V gave up 0 bases and J gave up 0 bases, with 12 bases separating them. The CDR3 spells CATSRDGGFYSNQPQHF. The CDR3 DNA reads as TGTGCCACCAGCAGAGATGGGGGGTTCTATAGCAATCAGCCCCAGCATTTT.

The rearrangement uses TRBV7-3 and TRBJ2-2; TRBD1 is a possible D gene (7 bases). The CDR3 extends over 15 amino acids. Between the trimmed V and J ends, which lost 5 bases and 5 bases, there was a span of 15 bases. Germline V lookup: CDR1 SGHTA, CDR2 FQGTGA. The CDR3 DNA reads as TGTGCCAGCAGCGATGGACAGGAGGGGACCGGGGAGCTGTTTTTT. This translates into CASSDGQEGTGELFF.